Shown below are 10 T cell receptor beta chains from a single sample sequenced in a study of blood T cell repertoires in COVID-19. Assay: immunoSEQ multiplex PCR; the TCRdb copy retains only in-frame clones and omits some. The sample shows roughly 410,000 clones, roughly 86% of them seen only once. The sequenced material came from peripheral blood. The receptors here all came from a woman in her sixties or seventies with COVID-19, enrolled during active disease.

This chain connects TRBV5-1 to TRBJ1-2; D is unclear. The CDR3 is made up of 15 amino acids. Germline CDR1 is SGHRS and CDR2 is YFSETQ. V shed 0 bases and J shed 5 bases, with 14 bases lying between them. This CDR3 reads CASSLAAESGYGYTF. In nucleotides, the CDR3 is TGCGCCAGCAGCTTGGCGGCAGAGTCGGGGTATGGCTACACCTTC.

The V gene is TRBV18, the J gene TRBJ1-1; 7 nucleotides match TRBD1. The germline V gene has CDR1 KGHSH and CDR2 LQKENI. The trim removed 0 bases at V and 0 bases at J, leaving 4 bases unmatched. The CDR3 is made up of 16 amino acids. The CDR3 protein is CASSPPGQNMNTEAFF. As DNA, the CDR3 is TGTGCCAGCTCACCACCGGGACAGAACATGAACACTGAAGCTTTCTTT. Using reference TRBV18 and TRBJ1-1 for the parts outside the CDR3, the full variable domain is NAGVMQNPRHLVRRRGQEARLRCSPMKGHSHVYWYRQLPEEGLKFMVYLQKENIIDESGMPKERFSAEFPKEGPSILRIQQVVRGDSAAYFCASSPPGQNMNTEAFFGQGTRLTVV.

The gene calls are TRBV5-1 and TRBJ1-1; D uncertain. This CDR3 is 15 amino acids long. Looked up from germline, CDR1 is SGHRS and CDR2 is YFSETQ. Deletions cut 0 bases from V and 2 bases from J, with 11 bases between. The CDR3 nucleotides read TGCGCCAGCAGCTTGGCCCGGGATAGAAACACTGAAGCTTTCTTT. This gives the protein CASSLARDRNTEAFF.

The chain employs TRBV6-5 and TRBJ1-1; D is undetermined. CDR3 length: 15 amino acids. Germline loops: CDR1 MNHEY, CDR2 SVGAGI. The CDR3 reads CASASHPIKNTEAFF. The CDR3 nucleotides read TGTGCATCAGCGTCTCATCCGATCAAAAACACTGAAGCTTTCTTT.

The chain links TRBV2 to TRBJ1-3; TRBD1 agrees at 7 bases. The trim removed 3 bases at V and 2 bases at J, leaving 1 base unmatched. Germline lookup yields CDR1 SNHLY and CDR2 FYNNEI. The CDR3 spans 14 residues. The CDR3 loop is CASSDTGAGNTIYF. The CDR3 DNA follows: TGTGCCAGCAGTGATACAGGGGCTGGAAACACCATATATTTT.

About this clone itself: Within the sample, other DNA sequences also encode this same CDR3. This sequence joins TRBV4-2 and TRBJ1-1; tentative D call: TRBD1 (6 bases). There are 14 residues in the CDR3. Trimming stripped 1 base from V and 1 base from J, with 7 bases between. CDR1 and CDR2 (germline): LGHNA, YNFKEQ. The CDR3 loop is CASSQGGQNTEAFF. The CDR3 nucleotides read TGTGCCAGCAGCCAAGGGGGACAGAACACTGAAGCTTTCTTT.

The rearrangement uses TRBV4-1 and TRBJ1-6; 8 nucleotides agree with TRBD1. The germline V gene encodes CDR1 MGHRA and CDR2 YSYEKL. CDR3 length equals 16 residues. Trimming at V came to 6 bases and at J to 11 bases, leaving 15 bases not matched to a gene. The CDR3 nucleotides read TGCGCCAGCAGATCTTCCGGGACAGGTCTTTTCGCACCCCTCCACTTT. Residues: CASRSSGTGLFAPLHF.

As for this clone: The sample has other DNA sequences that encode this CDR3 too. V is TRBV19 and J is TRBJ1-1; D is undetermined. V was cut by 1 base and J by 4 bases, with 7 bases left in between. This CDR3 is 13 amino acids long. Germline-derived CDR1 and CDR2 are LNHDA and SQIVND (reference sequence). The CDR3 DNA follows: TGTGCCAGTAGTATAGGGCGGGGCACTGAAGCTTTCTTT. As protein: CASSIGRGTEAFF. Based on the CDR3 plus reference TRBV19 and TRBJ1-1, the full variable domain is DGGITQSPKYLFRKEGQNVTLSCEQNLNHDAMYWYRQDPGQGLRLIYYSQIVNDFQKGDIAEGYSVSREKKESFPLTVTSAQKNPTAFYLCASSIGRGTEAFFGQGTRLTVV.

The chain joins TRBV5-1 to TRBJ2-1; 9 bases agree with TRBD1. This CDR3 is 15 amino acids long. Germline lookup yields CDR1 SGHRS and CDR2 YFSETQ. J was trimmed by 3 bases and V by 5 bases; bases with no gene match: 6. The CDR3 DNA is TGCGCCAGCAGGTCCGGGACAGGGAACTACAATGAGCAGTTCTTC. As protein: CASRSGTGNYNEQFF.

The rearrangement joins TRBV10-3 to TRBJ2-5, with 10 bases aligning to TRBD2. After removal of 0 bases from V and 5 bases from J, the junction contained 15 bases not matched to a gene. CDR3 size: 19 residues. Germline CDR1 reads ENHRY; CDR2 reads SYGVKD. CDR3 protein: CAISESQRSGGALRETQYF. In nucleotides, the CDR3 is TGTGCCATCAGTGAGTCCCAAAGAAGCGGGGGGGCCCTACGTGAGACCCAGTACTTC.